This T cell receptor (beta chain) stems from a study of tumor-infiltrating lymphocytes in primary liver carcinoma. Study overall: Patients included men and women of 30 to 69 years. Sequencing of the samples generated roughly 3.5 to 7.5 million productive TCRbeta reads, with similar yields across tissue types. Findings and caveats of the study: Significantly larger top-250-clone fractions were found in tumors than in blood (p = 0.039).

Constant-region priming of approximately 500 ng total RNA yielded TCR beta cDNA. Libraries for TCR beta were built through three nested multiplex PCR rounds, which together made up a slightly modified ARM-PCR procedure. Amplification in the first two PCR rounds was performed using TRBV1-TRBV30 forward primers and a C-beta reverse primer for 10 cycles each. TCRdb ran MiXCR on the multiplex PCR reads and lists one entry per CDR3 protein. The sample includes around 330,000 distinct CDR3 sequences, about 62% of them seen just once. V lost 1 base to trimming and J lost 3 bases; unmatched junction nucleotides: 0. The CDR3 is made up of 12 amino acids. The V gene's germline CDR1 is GTSNPN and CDR2 SVGIG (reference sequence). Germline DNA was also extracted, with blood RNA taken from unsorted whole blood. The collection of about 4.4 milliliters of peripheral blood preceded surgery. There are a few counts of this clonotype. The target antigen is unknown.

The chain has TRBV30 and TRBJ2-7, with 7 positions matching TRBD2. The source is a man between 35 and 55 years old with primary liver carcinoma and hepatitis B virus infection. Sequenced sample: peripheral blood. CDR3: CAWSGTSYEQYF. DNA of the CDR3: TGTGCCTGGAGTGGGACTAGCTACGAGCAGTACTTC.